These T cell receptor beta chains were read from a single sample in a study of blood T cells in healthy people across ages. TCRdb used MiXCR to reprocess the 5' RACE reads, holding one entry per CDR3 protein. This sample has more than 800,000 distinct CDR3 sequences, with 29% found just once. The sequenced sample consisted of blood. These receptors all stem from a woman at least 80 years old in good health. The CDR3 runs from the conserved cysteine through the conserved F or W. The order of the fields is D gene, V gene, clone size, J gene, CDR3 protein, CDR3 DNA. D genes are given only for firm matches. Clone size appears in some rows only: once, few, many, or a class for an expanded clone.

NA	TRBV20-1	few	TRBJ1-1	CSARDWGLKNTEAFF	TGCAGTGCTAGAGATTGGGGGCTCAAGAACACTGAAGCTTTCTTT
NA	TRBV11-1	NA	TRBJ1-1	CASSFEGASATEAFF	TGTGCCAGCAGCTTTGAAGGGGCGTCGGCCACTGAAGCTTTCTTT
NA	TRBV7-9	many	TRBJ2-1	CASSLGQGGEQFF	TGTGCCAGCAGCTTAGGGCAAGGAGGTGAGCAGTTCTTC
TRBD2	TRBV12-3/TRBV12-4	few	TRBJ2-7	CASSRPAGGYREQYF	TGTGCCAGCAGTCGTCCAGCGGGAGGCTACAGGGAGCAGTACTTC
TRBD1	TRBV7-9	NA	TRBJ2-7	CASSLTGGQDEQYF	TGTGCCAGCAGCTTAACAGGGGGACAGGACGAGCAGTACTTC
NA	TRBV7-2	many	TRBJ1-5	CASSLGASNQPQHF	TGTGCCAGCAGCTTGGGAGCCAGCAATCAGCCCCAGCATTTT
NA	TRBV10-3	many	TRBJ2-3	CAISEWNIGVGDTQYF	TGTGCCATCAGTGAGTGGAATATCGGGGTAGGAGATACGCAGTATTTT
TRBD1	TRBV12-3/TRBV12-4	NA	TRBJ2-1	CASSRPDREPYEQFF	TGTGCCAGCAGTCGCCCTGACAGGGAGCCCTACGAGCAGTTCTTC
TRBD1	TRBV7-2	few	TRBJ1-4	CASSKRDSINEKLFF	TGTGCCAGCAGCAAAAGGGACAGCATTAATGAAAAACTGTTTTTT
TRBD2	TRBV20-1	NA	TRBJ2-7	CSARDLTSSGGEGYEQYF	TGCAGTGCTAGAGATCTCACGTCTAGCGGGGGGGAGGGCTACGAGCAGTACTTC
NA	TRBV7-2	few	TRBJ1-1	CASSLGPTGTAFF	TGTGCCAGCAGCCTGGGGCCGACGGGGACGGCTTTCTTT
NA	TRBV18	many	TRBJ1-1	CASSPLGANTEAFF	TGTGCCAGCTCACCATTGGGAGCGAACACTGAAGCTTTCTTT
NA	TRBV6-2/TRBV6-3	NA	TRBJ1-5	CASSYRDYSNQPQHF	TGTGCCAGCAGTTACAGAGATTATAGCAATCAGCCCCAGCATTTT
TRBD1	TRBV5-1	NA	TRBJ2-2	CASRGDRANTGELFF	TGCGCCAGCCGAGGGGACAGAGCGAACACCGGGGAGCTGTTTTTT
NA	TRBV14	many	TRBJ2-1	CASSPIGGGNNEQFF	TGTGCCAGCAGCCCCATAGGGGGGGGAAATAATGAGCAGTTCTTC
NA	TRBV12-3/TRBV12-4	NA	TRBJ2-2	CASSLTPNTGELFF	TGTGCCAGCAGTTTAACCCCGAACACCGGGGAGCTGTTTTTT
NA	TRBV18	NA	TRBJ1-2	CASSPTRETNYGYTF	TGTGCCAGCTCACCGACCAGGGAAACTAACTATGGCTACACCTTC
TRBD1	TRBV20-1	many	TRBJ1-2	CSARLGQAYGYTF	TGCAGTGCTAGATTGGGACAGGCCTATGGCTACACCTTC
NA	TRBV29-1	NA	TRBJ1-1	CSSGGQGHTEAFF	TGCTCGAGCGGTGGGCAGGGCCACACTGAAGCTTTCTTT
NA	TRBV18	many	TRBJ2-5	CASSPQGEETQYF	TGTGCCAGCTCACCACAGGGAGAAGAGACCCAGTACTTC
NA	TRBV4-3	NA	TRBJ1-5	CASSQSSADQPQHF	TGCGCCAGCAGCCAAAGTTCCGCAGACCAGCCCCAGCATTTT
NA	TRBV3-1	few	TRBJ1-5	CASSQGPSSNQPQHF	TGTGCCAGCAGCCAAGGTCCGAGCTCCAATCAGCCCCAGCATTTT
NA	TRBV12-3/TRBV12-4	NA	TRBJ1-1	CASSLIGGSEAFF	TGTGCCAGCAGTTTAATAGGAGGCAGTGAAGCTTTCTTT
TRBD1	TRBV20-1	many	TRBJ2-7	CSATDRVLYEQYF	TGCAGTGCTACCGACAGGGTACTCTACGAGCAGTACTTC
TRBD1	TRBV7-2	NA	TRBJ2-5	CASSLGHGTGETQYF	TGTGCCAGCAGCTTGGGGCACGGGACAGGGGAGACCCAGTACTTC
NA	TRBV6-5	few	TRBJ1-6	CASSPVNYNSPLHF	TGTGCCAGCTCACCTGTGAACTATAATTCACCCCTCCACTTT
NA	TRBV7-6	few	TRBJ2-5	CASSQSPTRETQYF	TGTGCCAGCAGCCAAAGCCCCACTCGGGAGACCCAGTACTTC
NA	TRBV28	few	TRBJ1-1	CASSSDLRGTFF	TGTGCCAGCAGTTCCGACTTGAGGGGAACTTTCTTT
NA	TRBV7-2	few	TRBJ1-1	CASSLVPMTGPNTEAFF	TGTGCCAGCAGCTTAGTCCCGATGACAGGACCCAACACTGAAGCTTTCTTT
NA	TRBV15	few	TRBJ1-6	CATSPGGSYSPLHF	TGTGCCACCAGCCCGGGGGGGTCCTATTCACCCCTCCACTTT
NA	TRBV10-1	many	TRBJ2-5	CASSETGTSGTQYF	TGCGCCAGCAGTGAGACAGGGACCTCGGGGACCCAGTACTTC
NA	TRBV3-1	NA	TRBJ1-2	CASSQAYPGSRKSRGYTF	TGTGCCAGCAGCCAAGCATACCCGGGTTCAAGGAAATCGAGGGGCTACACCTTC
TRBD2	TRBV7-2	few	TRBJ2-1	CASSPVVLAGGEQFF	TGTGCCAGCAGTCCTGTCGTACTAGCGGGGGGTGAGCAGTTCTTC
TRBD2	TRBV4-2	once	TRBJ2-7	CASSQHRLAVNEQYF	TGTGCCAGCAGCCAGCACCGACTAGCAGTCAACGAGCAGTACTTC
TRBD1	TRBV2	many	TRBJ2-7	CASRRQGYEQYF	TGTGCCAGCAGGAGACAGGGGTACGAGCAGTACTTC
TRBD1	TRBV5-6	few	TRBJ1-4	CASSFGTGPGLNEKLFF	TGTGCCAGCAGCTTCGGGACAGGGCCAGGGCTCAATGAAAAACTGTTTTTT
NA	TRBV7-8	NA	TRBJ2-5	CASSLEAGGEETQYF	TGTGCCAGCAGCTTAGAAGCGGGCGGAGAAGAGACCCAGTACTTC
TRBD2	TRBV7-2	many	TRBJ2-1	CASSLASGGAVNEQFF	TGTGCCAGCAGCTTAGCGAGCGGGGGGGCGGTCAATGAGCAGTTCTTC
TRBD2	TRBV7-9	NA	TRBJ2-2	CASSLDGSGRSGELFF	TGTGCCAGCAGCTTGGATGGTAGCGGGAGGTCCGGGGAGCTGTTTTTT
NA	TRBV29-1	many	TRBJ2-5	CSASQGPKETQYF	TGCAGCGCTTCGCAGGGGCCCAAGGAGACCCAGTACTTC
NA	TRBV2	NA	TRBJ2-1	CASRGENEQFF	TGTGCCAGCAGGGGCGAGAATGAGCAGTTCTTC
TRBD2	TRBV7-2	many	TRBJ2-3	CASRLAGGRPTDTQYF	TGTGCCAGCAGGCTAGCGGGGGGCCGCCCCACAGATACGCAGTATTTT
NA	TRBV24-1	NA	TRBJ2-2	CAIGRAGNGGELFF	TGTGCCATCGGGCGGGCCGGGAATGGCGGGGAGCTGTTTTTT
NA	TRBV20-1	few	TRBJ1-5	CSANGNSNQPQHF	TGCAGTGCCAACGGAAATAGCAATCAGCCCCAGCATTTT
TRBD1	TRBV5-1	few	TRBJ2-2	CASSLGWTGNTGELFF	TGCGCCAGCAGCTTGGGCTGGACAGGCAACACCGGGGAGCTGTTTTTT
NA	TRBV4-3	many	TRBJ1-1	CASSQGFNRMNTEAFF	TGCGCCAGCAGCCAAGGCTTCAACAGGATGAACACTGAAGCTTTCTTT
TRBD2	TRBV28	NA	TRBJ2-1	CASSSTSGTNEQFF	TGTGCCAGCAGTTCGACTAGCGGCACAAATGAGCAGTTCTTC
NA	TRBV18	many	TRBJ1-5	CASSTGRSSNQPQHF	TGTGCCAGCTCTACCGGGCGTAGTAGCAATCAGCCCCAGCATTTT
TRBD2	TRBV5-4	NA	TRBJ2-5	CASSLTSGGAWETQYF	TGTGCCAGCAGCTTGACTAGCGGGGGGGCCTGGGAGACCCAGTACTTC
NA	TRBV29-1	many	TRBJ2-1	CSVRGLDGPTYNEQFF	TGCAGCGTCAGGGGTCTGGACGGGCCGACCTACAATGAGCAGTTCTTC
NA	TRBV24-1	many	TRBJ2-6	CATSDGVYGANVLTF	TGTGCCACCAGTGATGGGGTCTACGGGGCCAACGTCCTGACTTTC
NA	TRBV15	many	TRBJ2-6	CATSRDFSLRAPGANVLTF	TGTGCCACCAGCAGAGATTTCTCTTTGCGGGCGCCGGGGGCCAACGTCCTGACTTTC
NA	TRBV7-2	many	TRBJ2-1	CASTKTWGVEQFF	TGTGCCAGCACCAAAACTTGGGGAGTTGAGCAGTTCTTC
NA	TRBV12-3/TRBV12-4	NA	TRBJ1-1	CATKEGASTEAFF	TGTGCCACCAAAGAAGGGGCGAGCACTGAAGCTTTCTTT